The 8 T cell receptor beta chains below all came from one sample that was sequenced in a study of T cells in localized non-small cell lung cancer. Only in-frame clones appear in the TCRdb table, and some are missing; sequencing was by immunoSEQ multiplex PCR. Of about 70,000 clones in the sample, 85% to 90% were seen once. The starting material was peripheral blood, obtained before any cancer treatment. The source is a male donor aged 60 or older with stage III squamous cell lung carcinoma.

This chain joins TRBV5-1 and TRBJ2-5, with D unresolved. The CDR3 consists of 16 residues. Germline CDR1 reads SGHRS; CDR2 reads YFSETQ. V was pared by 4 bases and J by 0 bases, with 16 bases between. The CDR3 DNA reads as TGCGCCAGCAGCGCTGCGCGAACACCGTACCAAGAGACCCAGTACTTC. Protein: CASSAARTPYQETQYF.

The genes are TRBV2 and TRBJ2-2; D call uncertain. V was pared by 5 bases and J by 3 bases, with 4 bases between. The CDR3 is 12 residues long. The V gene's germline CDR1 is SNHLY and CDR2 FYNNEI. The CDR3 loop reads CASSLDTGELFF. In DNA, the CDR3 is TGTGCCAGCAGTTTAGACACCGGGGAGCTGTTTTTT.

This chain uses TRBV11-2 with TRBJ2-5; D is unclear. Trimming cost V 1 base and J 3 bases, with 6 bases left between them. Germline loops: CDR1 SGHAT, CDR2 FQNNGV. The length of the CDR3 is 13 residues. The CDR3 DNA follows: TGTGCCAGCAGCTTAGTCGAGGAAGAGACCCAGTACTTC. This translates into CASSLVEEETQYF.

V and J are TRBV5-4 and TRBJ2-5, with 7 bases matching TRBD1. J gave up 2 bases and V 4 bases, and 5 bases lay outside the gene matches. Germline V lookup: CDR1 SGHNT, CDR2 YYREEE (reference sequence). This CDR3 spans 14 amino acids. The CDR3 bases are TGTGCCAGCAGCGAGGGGGCGCGGCAAGAGACCCAGTACTTC. Translation: CASSEGARQETQYF. The full variable domain, completed using reference TRBV5-4 and TRBJ2-5, is ETGVTQSPTHLIKTRGQQVTLRCSSQSGHNTVSWYQQALGQGPQFIFQYYREEENGRGNFPPRFSGLQFPNYSSELNVNALELDDSALYLCASSEGARQETQYFGPGTRLLVL.

The chain carries TRBV6-5 and TRBJ2-7, with D possibly TRBD2 on 5 matching bases. Per germline, CDR1 MNHEY and CDR2 SVGAGI. Deletions cut 9 bases from V and 1 base from J, with 13 bases between. The CDR3 covers 13 residues. The chain's CDR3 is CASRSGYSYEQYV. In nucleotides, the CDR3 is TGTGCCAGTAGATCGGGGTATTCCTACGAGCAGTACGTC.

The J gene is TRBJ2-3, the V gene TRBV7-9; unclear D gene. CDR3 length equals 16 residues. Germline assignment: CDR1 SEHNR and CDR2 FQNEAQ (reference sequence). Trimming took 5 bases from V and 2 from J, leaving 17 bases between them. The CDR3 sequence is CASSPYLGSFTDTQYF. The CDR3 nucleotides are TGTGCCAGCAGCCCGTACTTAGGCAGCTTCACAGATACGCAGTATTTT. Looking up the rest from reference TRBV7-9 and TRBJ2-3 gives the full variable domain: DTGVSQNPRHKITKRGQNVTFRCDPISEHNRLYWYRQTLGQGPEFLTYFQNEAQLEKSRLLSDRFSAERPKGSFSTLEIQRTEQGDSAMYLCASSPYLGSFTDTQYFGPGTRLTVL.

This sequence joins TRBV6-6 and TRBJ1-2; tentatively, D is TRBD1 (5 bases). Trimming took off 5 bases at V and 7 bases at J, with 14 bases between the two ends. The CDR3 has 13 residues. CDR1 is MNHNY and CDR2 is SVGAGI in the germline V gene (reference sequence). The CDR3 loop reads CASSTEGYGGYTF. The CDR3 DNA follows: TGTGCCAGCAGTACGGAGGGGTATGGTGGCTACACCTTC.

The chain combines TRBV23-1 with TRBJ2-7, with D uncertain. TRBV23-1 is filed as an ORF, its function uncertain. The V end lost 4 bases, the J end lost 4 bases, and 14 bases lay between the germline ends. The CDR3 contains 14 residues. The CDR3 sequence: CASSLLAVRYEQYV. Here the CDR3 DNA reads TGCGCCAGCAGTCTCCTGGCAGTTAGGTACGAGCAGTACGTC.